Listed below are T cell receptor beta chains from one sample, sequenced in a study of technical replicates of blood from several donors. The protocol was immunoSEQ multiplex PCR, while the TCRdb copy is restricted to in-frame clones and leaves out a portion. This table holds approximately 75,000 clones, 75% to 85% found once. The sample taken for sequencing was PBMCs. These receptors were collected from a human donor in good health. Some clones in this sample may be carry-over from other donors' samples. Each CDR3 is given with its conserved first and last residue. A D gene is named only where the DNA matches it firmly. Clone size, where shown, is once, few, many, or a class for clones that have expanded.

D gene	V gene	clone size	J gene	CDR3 DNA	CDR3 protein
-	TRBV7-9	few	TRBJ2-7	TGTGCCAGCAGCTTAGTACGACTGTACGAGCAGTACTTC	CASSLVRLYEQYF
-	TRBV29-1	-	TRBJ1-2	TGCAGCGTTGAAGGGACCGGGATCGGCTATGGCTACACCTTC	CSVEGTGIGYGYTF
TRBD1	TRBV5-1	-	TRBJ1-1	TGCGCCAGCAGCTTGTATGGACAGGACAACACTGAAGCTTTCTTT	CASSLYGQDNTEAFF
-	TRBV30	-	TRBJ2-1	TGTGCCTGGAGCCCGCCGGACACGAAGCAGTTCTTC	CAWSPPDTKQFF
-	TRBV30	-	TRBJ2-5	TGTGCCTGGAGTGGCTCGGGAACCAAAGAGACCCAGTACTTC	CAWSGSGTKETQYF
-	TRBV5-1	-	TRBJ2-2	TGCGCCAGCAGCTCACAGGGATATACGAACACCGGGGAGCTGTTTTTT	CASSSQGYTNTGELFF
TRBD2	TRBV23-1	-	TRBJ2-5	TGCGCCAGCAGTCAATTTCTACTAGCGGCTCTCGGGGAGACCCAGTACTTC	CASSQFLLAALGETQYF
-	TRBV6-1	-	TRBJ1-4	TGTGCCAGCAGTGAAGCGGTGGGGAGGGGTAATGAAAAACTGTTTTTT	CASSEAVGRGNEKLFF
TRBD1	TRBV10-3	-	TRBJ2-1	TGTGCCATCGAACGGGACAGGGGGGGAAATGAGCAGTTCTTC	CAIERDRGGNEQFF
-	TRBV11-2	-	TRBJ2-7	TGTGCCAGCAGCTTAGAAAGGGAGCTGTCGTACGAGCAGTACTTC	CASSLERELSYEQYF
TRBD2	TRBV18	-	TRBJ2-7	TGTGCCAGCTCACCAGGGGAGGGCTCCTACGAGCAGTACTTC	CASSPGEGSYEQYF
-	TRBV7-2	-	TRBJ1-1	TGTGCCAGCAGCTTGTGGGTAGTAGGAGCTAACACTGAAGCTTTCTTT	CASSLWVVGANTEAFF
-	TRBV30	-	TRBJ2-7	TGTGCCTGGAGCGGACTTTACGAGCAGTACTTC	CAWSGLYEQYF
-	TRBV2	-	TRBJ1-3	TGTGCCATTCCCGGGGTGGGGGGAAACACCATATATTTT	CAIPGVGGNTIYF
-	TRBV5-8	-	TRBJ1-5	TGTGCCAGCAGCTTCCAGGGAAGTGGCAATCAGCCCCAGCATTTT	CASSFQGSGNQPQHF
TRBD2	TRBV7-2	-	TRBJ2-3	TGTGCCAGCAGGAAAAGGGTCCCTAGCGGGGGAGCCACAGATACGCAGTATTTT	CASRKRVPSGGATDTQYF
TRBD2	TRBV30	once	TRBJ2-3	TGTGCCTGGACCGGACTAGCGGGAGCAATAGATACGCAGTATTTT	CAWTGLAGAIDTQYF
TRBD2	TRBV4-1	-	TRBJ2-7	TGCGCCAGCAGCCAAGACGGAGCAATAGGACTAGCGGGGGGTCCCTACGAGCAGTACTTC	CASSQDGAIGLAGGPYEQYF
-	TRBV4-2	-	TRBJ2-1	TGTGCCAGCAGCCTGAGGGGGAGGGCGGAGGATGAGCAGTTCTTC	CASSLRGRAEDEQFF
-	TRBV19	-	TRBJ1-4	TGTGCCAGTAACGACCCGGGTGAAAAACTGTTTTTT	CASNDPGEKLFF
TRBD2	TRBV6-6	-	TRBJ2-3	TGTGCCAGCAGTATTAGCGGGGGGGCTTACGATACGCAGTATTTT	CASSISGGAYDTQYF
-	TRBV29-1	once	TRBJ1-4	TGCAGCGTTGCTAGGACAAGAAACGGTGAAAAACTGTTTTTT	CSVARTRNGEKLFF
TRBD2	TRBV6-5	-	TRBJ2-1	TGTGCCAGCTACCAGACTAGCGGAGCCTACAATGAGCAGTTCTTC	CASYQTSGAYNEQFF
TRBD2	TRBV7-2	-	TRBJ2-2	TGTGCCAGCAGCCCGGGACTAGCGGGAGTGGGTACCGGGGAGCTGTTTTTT	CASSPGLAGVGTGELFF
-	TRBV5-1	-	TRBJ2-3	TGCGCCAGCAGCTTTGAGGACCGCGGGGATACGCAGTATTTT	CASSFEDRGDTQYF
TRBD1	TRBV12-5	-	TRBJ1-1	TGTGCTAGTGGCAGGACAGGGAACACTGAAGCTTTCTTT	CASGRTGNTEAFF
-	TRBV11-2	-	TRBJ2-5	TGTGCCAGCGCAGGGGGGGAGACCCAGTACTTC	CASAGGETQYF
TRBD2	TRBV2	-	TRBJ2-7	TGTGCCACTGAAGCGGGAAAGGGCTCCTACGAGCAGTACTTC	CATEAGKGSYEQYF
-	TRBV11-3	-	TRBJ2-7	TGTGCCAGCAGCTCCCAGCGGGCCCGGATTTACGAGCAGTACTTC	CASSSQRARIYEQYF
TRBD2	TRBV5-4	-	TRBJ2-5	TGTGCCAGCAGCTTGACGGGCGGGGGGGCGGAGACCCAGTACTTC	CASSLTGGGAETQYF
-	TRBV14	-	TRBJ1-1	TGTGCCAGCAGCCACGACTCCGGACTGCCCAACACTGAAGCTTTCTTT	CASSHDSGLPNTEAFF
-	TRBV19	-	TRBJ1-1	TGTGCCAGTAGTATATATGGCTCCACTGAAGCTTTCTTT	CASSIYGSTEAFF
TRBD2	TRBV25-1	once	TRBJ2-7	TGTGCCAGCAGTGACCGGGGAGGGAACTACGAGCAGTACTTC	CASSDRGGNYEQYF
-	TRBV2	few	TRBJ1-2	TGTGCCAGCAGTGGGACAGTACTCACCGGCTACACCTTC	CASSGTVLTGYTF
TRBD1	TRBV6-5	-	TRBJ2-5	TGTGCCAGCAGCGACAGGGGTTGGGAGACCCAGTACTTC	CASSDRGWETQYF
-	TRBV6-5	-	TRBJ1-2	TGTGCCAGCAGTTACGGCAGGGCCAGAGGCTACACCTTC	CASSYGRARGYTF
-	TRBV4-1	once	TRBJ2-1	TGCGCCAGCAGCCAAGATTTGGAGAGCAATGAGCAGTTCTTC	CASSQDLESNEQFF
-	TRBV2	-	TRBJ1-3	TGTGCCAGCAGTGGCGGGACGGGTCGTACTGGAAACACCATATATTTT	CASSGGTGRTGNTIYF
TRBD1	TRBV15	-	TRBJ1-5	TGTGCCACCAGCAGAGATCGGGGAACAGGGGGGAAGCCCCAGCATTTT	CATSRDRGTGGKPQHF
TRBD1	TRBV27	-	TRBJ2-3	TGTGCCAGCAGTACCCAGGGACAGGGGGTGGATACGCAGTATTTT	CASSTQGQGVDTQYF
TRBD2	TRBV30	-	TRBJ2-3	TGTGCCTGGGCGGGTGGGAGGGTGGCAGATACGCAGTATTTT	CAWAGGRVADTQYF
TRBD2	TRBV18	-	TRBJ2-5	TGTGCCAGCTCCCAAATCGGACTAGCGGTCGGTGAGACCCAGTACTTC	CASSQIGLAVGETQYF
TRBD2	TRBV5-6	-	TRBJ2-5	TGTGCCAGCAGCTTGGTAGAGCGGGGGGGGTACCAAGAGACCCAGTACTTC	CASSLVERGGYQETQYF
TRBD2	TRBV11-3	-	TRBJ2-1	TGTGCCAGCAGCATAGGGACTAGCGGCAATGATGAGCAGTTCTTC	CASSIGTSGNDEQFF
-	TRBV28	-	TRBJ2-1	TGTGCCAGCAGTGAGACGGGTGGCCCGGGGAATGAGCAGTTCTTC	CASSETGGPGNEQFF
-	TRBV30	-	TRBJ1-1	TGTGCCTGGAGTGCTCCCCGGGGAGTTTGGACTGAAGCTTTCTTT	CAWSAPRGVWTEAFF
TRBD2	TRBV5-1	-	TRBJ2-7	TGCGCCAGCACCATGGGGACCTTGGGGACTACCTCCGAGCAGTACTTC	CASTMGTLGTTSEQYF
-	TRBV4-1	once	TRBJ1-5	TGCCGATGGAGGGTGGGAAGCAATCAGCCCCAGCATTTT	CRWRVGSNQPQHF